This T cell receptor beta chain was sequenced for a study of blood T cell repertoires in COVID-19. Study-level background: COVID-19 samples, acute and convalescent, were from the United States, Italy and Spain.

The assay was immunoSEQ multiplex PCR, and TCRdb's table has in-frame clones only and misses some. The sample contains around 250,000 clones, roughly nine tenths of which appear only once. The sample comprised PBMCs or T cells enriched from blood (not recorded which). This TCR was recovered from a human donor in a cohort exposed to, infected with or recovered from COVID-19 (not recorded which). The donor label of this sample is uncertain.

CDR3 residues: CATSPDNEQFF. CDR3 DNA sequence: TGTGCCACCAGTCCAGACAATGAGCAGTTCTTC. V and J are TRBV24-1 and TRBJ2-1; no clear D. Deletions cut 6 bases from V and 5 bases from J, with 4 bases between. Per germline, CDR1 KGHDR and CDR2 SFDVKD. The CDR3 extends over 11 amino acids.